These T cell receptor beta chains were read from a single sample in a study of T-cell memory formation after mild COVID-19. One entry per CDR3 protein, called by TCRdb with MiXCR from the 5' RACE reads. The sample lists a few hundred thousand distinct CDR3 sequences, 13% to 15% seen once, with under 25% in the top ten. Sequenced input: PBMCs or a T cell subset sorted from them (not recorded which). These receptors originate from a young man who had mild COVID-19 (a few samples of this study predate the infection). Cell type and time point are not known. The CDR3 runs from the conserved cysteine through the conserved F or W. D genes are given only for firm matches. Rows give clone size only sometimes, using once, few, many, or a class for an expanded clone.

TGTGCCAGGTCAACTAGCGGGGTCACAGATACGCAGTATTTT	CARSTSGVTDTQYF	.	few	14	TRBV21-1	TRBJ2-3
TGTGCCAGCAGCCGTAGCGGGGGCGACGAGCAGTACTTC	CASSRSGGDEQYF	TRBD2	few	13	TRBV7-9	TRBJ2-7
TGTGCCAGCAGCCAGGGACTAGCGGGGGGGAACACCGGGGAGCTGTTTTTT	CASSQGLAGGNTGELFF	TRBD2	few	17	TRBV4-2	TRBJ2-2
TGTGCCAGCAGCCAAGGTTGGGAGACGAGCTCACCCCTCCACTTT	CASSQGWETSSPLHF	.	few	15	TRBV3-1	TRBJ1-6
TGTGCCAGCAGCCCCGGGTATGGCTCACCCCTCCACTTT	CASSPGYGSPLHF	.	.	13	TRBV4-2	TRBJ1-6
TGTGCCAGCAGCGGGACCATAAACACCGGGGAGCTGTTTTTT	CASSGTINTGELFF	.	.	14	TRBV5-6	TRBJ2-2
TGTGCCAGTAGTATGGGGACGGGCGTCAGCTATGGCTACACCTTC	CASSMGTGVSYGYTF	.	.	15	TRBV19	TRBJ1-2
TGTGCCAGCAGCCAAGATCAGGGGGGCCGCACAGATACGCAGTATTTT	CASSQDQGGRTDTQYF	.	.	16	TRBV4-2	TRBJ2-3
TGCAGTGCTCCGGGGACTAGCGCCAAGCAGTTCTTC	CSAPGTSAKQFF	TRBD2	few	12	TRBV20-1	TRBJ2-1
TGCAGCGTTGAAACCCCTCGGGGCGGGAAGGACACTGAAGCTTTCTTT	CSVETPRGGKDTEAFF	.	few	16	TRBV29-1	TRBJ1-1
TGTGCCAGCAGCTTAGGGACAGGGGATCTCCAGTTCTTC	CASSLGTGDLQFF	TRBD1	many	13	TRBV7-2	TRBJ2-1
TGTGCCAGCCGAGCGGGGGGGCCTTTATATGAGCAGTTCTTC	CASRAGGPLYEQFF	TRBD2	.	14	TRBV7-2	TRBJ2-1
TGTGCCAGCAGCGACGGACAGGCACTAGAAGCTTTCTTT	CASSDGQALEAFF	TRBD1	few	13	TRBV7-9	TRBJ1-1
TGTGCCATCAGTGAGCCCCTGGTCACAGATACGCAGTATTTT	CAISEPLVTDTQYF	.	.	14	TRBV10-3	TRBJ2-3
TGCGCCAGCAGCCAAGAATACAGAACTAGCACAGATACGCAGTATTTT	CASSQEYRTSTDTQYF	.	few	16	TRBV4-3	TRBJ2-3
TGTGCCAGCAGCCAAGCGGAGGCAGGGGACAATGAGCAGTTCTTC	CASSQAEAGDNEQFF	.	few	15	TRBV4-2	TRBJ2-1
TGTGCCAGCAGACCCGGGAGGGTGAACACTGAAGCTTTCTTT	CASRPGRVNTEAFF	.	.	14	TRBV6-6	TRBJ1-1
TGCAGTGCTAGAGATCCTTTAGCGGGGGGCCGCACAGATACGCAGTATTTT	CSARDPLAGGRTDTQYF	TRBD2	few	17	TRBV20-1	TRBJ2-3
TGTGCCAGCAGCTGGGGACGGGTCGAGGGGCTCGAGCAGTACTTC	CASSWGRVEGLEQYF	.	few	15	TRBV5-6	TRBJ2-7
TGTGCCAGCAGCTTACGGGACGGCTATGGCTACACCTTC	CASSLRDGYGYTF	.	few	13	TRBV7-9	TRBJ1-2
TGTGCCAGCTTCAATAGGCCAGACAGGGGGCTGTTGGGCTATGGCTACACCTTC	CASFNRPDRGLLGYGYTF	TRBD1	.	18	TRBV7-2	TRBJ1-2
TGTGCCAGCAGTCCGGTAGCGGGAGGTTACAATGAGCAGTTCTTC	CASSPVAGGYNEQFF	TRBD2	.	15	TRBV12-3/TRBV12-4	TRBJ2-1
TGTGCCGGGAAAAACATTCAGTACTTC	CAGKNIQYF	.	.	9	TRBV27	TRBJ2-4
TGTGCCAGCAGTTCTGAGACGCGGGAAAGGGGTCAGCCCCAGCATTTT	CASSSETRERGQPQHF	.	few	16	TRBV12-3/TRBV12-4	TRBJ1-5
TGTGCCAGCAGTTACGAGGCGGATACGCAGTATTTT	CASSYEADTQYF	.	few	12	TRBV6-6	TRBJ2-3
TGTGCCAGCAGGGCCGGTAGCTGGGGGCTTCCGAACGAGCAGTACTTC	CASRAGSWGLPNEQYF	.	many	16	TRBV7-9	TRBJ2-7